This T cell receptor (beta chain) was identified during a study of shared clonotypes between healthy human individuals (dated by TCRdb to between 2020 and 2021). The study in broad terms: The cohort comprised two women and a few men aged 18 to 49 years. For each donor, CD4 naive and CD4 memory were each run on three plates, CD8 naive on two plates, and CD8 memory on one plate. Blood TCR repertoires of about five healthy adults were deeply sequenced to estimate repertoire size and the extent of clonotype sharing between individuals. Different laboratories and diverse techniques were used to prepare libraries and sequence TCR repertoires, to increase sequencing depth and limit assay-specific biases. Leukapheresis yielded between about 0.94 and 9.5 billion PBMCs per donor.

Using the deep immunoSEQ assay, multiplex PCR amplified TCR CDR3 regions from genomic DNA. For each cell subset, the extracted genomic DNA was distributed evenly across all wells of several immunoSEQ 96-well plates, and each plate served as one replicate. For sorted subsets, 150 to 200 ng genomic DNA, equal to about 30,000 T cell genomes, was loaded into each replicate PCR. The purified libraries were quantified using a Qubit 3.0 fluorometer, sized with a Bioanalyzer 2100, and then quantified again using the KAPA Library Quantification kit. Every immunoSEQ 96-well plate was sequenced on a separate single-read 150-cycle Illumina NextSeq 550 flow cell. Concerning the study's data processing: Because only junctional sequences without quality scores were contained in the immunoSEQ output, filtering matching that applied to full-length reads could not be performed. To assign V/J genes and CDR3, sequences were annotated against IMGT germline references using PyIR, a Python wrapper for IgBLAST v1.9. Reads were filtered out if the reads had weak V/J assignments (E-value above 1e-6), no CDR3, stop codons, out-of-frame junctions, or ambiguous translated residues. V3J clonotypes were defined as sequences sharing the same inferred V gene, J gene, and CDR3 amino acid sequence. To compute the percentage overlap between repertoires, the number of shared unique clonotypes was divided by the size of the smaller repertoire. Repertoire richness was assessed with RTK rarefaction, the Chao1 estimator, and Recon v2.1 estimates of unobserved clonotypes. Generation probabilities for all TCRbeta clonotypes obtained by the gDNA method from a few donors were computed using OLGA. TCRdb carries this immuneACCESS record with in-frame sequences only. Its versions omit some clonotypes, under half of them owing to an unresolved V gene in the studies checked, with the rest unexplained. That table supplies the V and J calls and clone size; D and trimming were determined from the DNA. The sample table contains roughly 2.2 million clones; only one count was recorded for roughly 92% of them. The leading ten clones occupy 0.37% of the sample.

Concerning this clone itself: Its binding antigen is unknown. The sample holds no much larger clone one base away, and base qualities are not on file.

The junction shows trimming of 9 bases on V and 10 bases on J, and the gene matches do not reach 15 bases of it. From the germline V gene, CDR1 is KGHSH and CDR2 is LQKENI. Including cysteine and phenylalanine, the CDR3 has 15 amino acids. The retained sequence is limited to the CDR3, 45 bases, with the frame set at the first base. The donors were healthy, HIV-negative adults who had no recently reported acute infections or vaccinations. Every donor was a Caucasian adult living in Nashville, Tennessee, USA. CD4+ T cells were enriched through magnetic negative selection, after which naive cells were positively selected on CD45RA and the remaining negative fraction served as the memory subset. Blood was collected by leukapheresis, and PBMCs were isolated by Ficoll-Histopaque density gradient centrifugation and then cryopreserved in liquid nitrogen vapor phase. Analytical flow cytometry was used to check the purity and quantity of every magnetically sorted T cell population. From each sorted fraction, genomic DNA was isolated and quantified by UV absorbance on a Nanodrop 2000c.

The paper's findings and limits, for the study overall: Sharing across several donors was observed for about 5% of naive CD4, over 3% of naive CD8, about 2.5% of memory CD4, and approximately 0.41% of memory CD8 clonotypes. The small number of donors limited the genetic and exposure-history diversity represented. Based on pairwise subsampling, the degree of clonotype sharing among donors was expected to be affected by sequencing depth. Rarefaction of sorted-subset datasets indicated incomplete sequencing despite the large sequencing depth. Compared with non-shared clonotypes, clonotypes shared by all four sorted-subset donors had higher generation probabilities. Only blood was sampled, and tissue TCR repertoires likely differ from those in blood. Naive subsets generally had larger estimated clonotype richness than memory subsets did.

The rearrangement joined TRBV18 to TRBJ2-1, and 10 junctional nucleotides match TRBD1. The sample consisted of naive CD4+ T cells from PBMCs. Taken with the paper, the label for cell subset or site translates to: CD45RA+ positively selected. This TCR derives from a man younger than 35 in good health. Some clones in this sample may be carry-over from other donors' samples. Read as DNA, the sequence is TGTGCCAGTACTCGACCGGGACAGGGGAAGGAGGAGCAGTTCTTC. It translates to CASTRPGQGKEEQFF.